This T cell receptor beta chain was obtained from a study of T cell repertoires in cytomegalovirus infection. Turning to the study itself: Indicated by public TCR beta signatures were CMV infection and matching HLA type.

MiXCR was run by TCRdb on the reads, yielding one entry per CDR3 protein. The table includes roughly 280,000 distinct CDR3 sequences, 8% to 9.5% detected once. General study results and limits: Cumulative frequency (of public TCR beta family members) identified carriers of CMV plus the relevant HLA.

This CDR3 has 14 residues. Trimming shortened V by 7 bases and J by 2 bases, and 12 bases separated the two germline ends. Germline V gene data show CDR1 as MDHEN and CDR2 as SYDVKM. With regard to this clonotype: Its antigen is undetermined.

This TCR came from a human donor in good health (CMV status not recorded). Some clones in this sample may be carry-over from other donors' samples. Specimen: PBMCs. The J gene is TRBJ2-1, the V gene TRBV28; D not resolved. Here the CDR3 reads CASTRPAPYNEQFF. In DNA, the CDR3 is TGTGCCAGCACCCGACCGGCCCCCTACAATGAGCAGTTCTTC. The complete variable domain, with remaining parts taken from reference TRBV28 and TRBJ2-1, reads DVKVTQSSRYLVKRTGEKVFLECVQDMDHENMFWYRQDPGLGLRLIYFSYDVKMKEKGDIPEGYSVSREKKERFSLILESASTNQTSMYLCASTRPAPYNEQFFGPGTRLTVL.